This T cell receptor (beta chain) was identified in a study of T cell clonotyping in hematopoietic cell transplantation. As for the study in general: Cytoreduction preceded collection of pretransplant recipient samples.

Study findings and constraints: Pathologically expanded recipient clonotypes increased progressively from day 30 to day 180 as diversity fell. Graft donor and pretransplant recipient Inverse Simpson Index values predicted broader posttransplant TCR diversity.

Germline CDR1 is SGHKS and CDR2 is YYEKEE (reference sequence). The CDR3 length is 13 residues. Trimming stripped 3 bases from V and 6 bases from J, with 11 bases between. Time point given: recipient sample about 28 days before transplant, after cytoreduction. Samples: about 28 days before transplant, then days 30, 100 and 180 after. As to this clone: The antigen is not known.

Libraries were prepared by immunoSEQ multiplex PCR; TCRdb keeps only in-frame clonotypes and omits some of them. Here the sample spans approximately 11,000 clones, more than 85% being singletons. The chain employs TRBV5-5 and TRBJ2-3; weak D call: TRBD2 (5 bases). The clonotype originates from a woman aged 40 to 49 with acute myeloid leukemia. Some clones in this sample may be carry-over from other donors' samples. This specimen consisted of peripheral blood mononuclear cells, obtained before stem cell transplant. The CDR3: CASSYQRGDTQYF. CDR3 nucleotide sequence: TGTGCCAGCAGCTACCAAAGAGGGGATACGCAGTATTTT. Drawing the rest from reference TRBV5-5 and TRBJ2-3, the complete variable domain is DAGVTQSPTHLIKTRGQQVTLRCSPISGHKSVSWYQQVLGQGPQFIFQYYEKEERGRGNFPDRFSARQFPNYSSELNVNALLLGDSALYLCASSYQRGDTQYFGPGTRLTVL.